This T cell receptor (beta chain) was profiled in a study of cytomegalovirus exposure and HLA in healthy donors. Points from the study as a whole: It was 150 to 200 TCR beta chains that were listed as cytomegalovirus-associated. A later analysis showed that HLA-associated TCR beta chains had undergone more clonal expansion than equally common others.

The PCR contained 60 Vbeta and 13 Jbeta primers. Sequencing used immunoSEQ multiplex PCR; TCRdb keeps in-frame clones, though not all of them. The sample contains roughly 200,000 clones, 60% to 80% of which appear only once. Regarding this clone: No antigen is known for it.

The V gene lost 5 bases and the J gene lost 0 bases, with 10 bases spanning the gap. The CDR3 is 14 amino acids. The germline CDR1 and CDR2 sequences are MNHNS and SASEGT. Input material: PBMCs. The chain recombines TRBV6-1 with TRBJ1-2; TRBD1 might be the D (5 bases). The sequence came from a woman in her thirties in good health and CMV-seronegative. The CDR3 protein is CASSLSTANYGYTF. The DNA for the CDR3 is TGTGCCAGCAGTCTGTCGACAGCTAACTATGGCTACACCTTC.